These 22 T cell receptor beta chains were sequenced from one sample in a study of blood T cell repertoires in COVID-19. Using immunoSEQ multiplex PCR, the repertoire was profiled, and TCRdb retains in-frame clones only, with some absent. This table has 250,000 or so clones, 70% to 90% appearing once. Sequenced input: peripheral blood. These receptors all stem from a woman aged 55-70 years with COVID-19, enrolled during active disease.

This chain joins TRBV4-1 and TRBJ1-1, with TRBD1 identical over 7 bases. The CDR3 length is 16 residues. V lost 4 bases, J lost 1 base, and 9 bases stayed unmatched. CDR1 is MGHRA, CDR2 YSYEKL, per germline. CDR3 nucleotide sequence: TGCGCCAGCAGCCCCTACCCGACAGGGACGAACACTGAAGCTTTCTTT. Translating gives CASSPYPTGTNTEAFF.

The chain uses TRBV19 and TRBJ1-1, with 8 bases matching TRBD1. Germline V gene lookup returns CDR1 LNHDA and CDR2 SQIVND (reference sequence). V gave up 8 bases and J gave up 4 bases; unmatched junction bases: 6. The CDR3 is made up of 13 amino acids. CDR3 residues: CASGQGRVTEAFF. The DNA of the CDR3 is TGTGCCAGTGGACAGGGTCGGGTCACTGAAGCTTTCTTT.

This clone was found many times. V and J are TRBV5-6 and TRBJ1-1; D unclear. Trimming took 1 base from V and 4 from J, leaving 8 bases between them. Germline lookup yields CDR1 SGHDT and CDR2 YYEEEE. CDR3 length equals 13 residues. CDR3 sequence reads: CASSLSGFTEAFF. CDR3 coding DNA: TGTGCCAGCAGCTTGTCGGGGTTCACTGAAGCTTTCTTT.

The CDR3 region has the DNA TGTGCCAGCAGCTTGGGGGGCCCAGCGGGAGGGCCCTACGAGCAGTACTTC. As protein: CASSLGGPAGGPYEQYF. The rearrangement links TRBV5-5 to TRBJ2-7; TRBD2 matches 10 bases. This CDR3 is built from 17 residues. Germline trimming cut 0 bases from V and 2 bases from J; bases unmatched to any gene: 8. CDR1 is SGHKS, CDR2 YYEKEE, per germline (reference sequence).

This clone was seen once. The chain links TRBV28 to TRBJ1-4; TRBD1 might be the D (6 bases). Germline-derived CDR1 and CDR2 are MDHEN and SYDVKM. Trimming stripped 5 bases from V and 8 bases from J, with 12 bases between. The CDR3 totals 13 residues. The CDR3 coding sequence is TGTGCCAGCAGTCCGGCGGGGGCAGAAAAACTGTTTTTT. It codes for CASSPAGAEKLFF.

The J gene is TRBJ1-2, the V gene TRBV28, with D hard to call. The CDR3 totals 12 residues. Trimming cost V 2 bases and J 8 bases, with 9 bases left between them. The germline gives CDR1 MDHEN, CDR2 SYDVKM. CDR3 sequence (DNA): TGTGCCAGCAGTTTAGTGGGGAGAGGCTACACCTTC. It translates to CASSLVGRGYTF.

CDR3 in amino acids: CASSLRGGGAGANVLTF. CDR3 sequence (DNA): TGTGCCAGCAGCTTGCGAGGTGGGGGCGCTGGGGCCAACGTCCTGACTTTC. V usage is TRBV7-6 and J usage is TRBJ2-6, with TRBD1 as a possible D gene (6 bases). The CDR3 loop spans 17 amino acids. Trimming cost V 3 bases and J 2 bases, with 14 bases left between them. Germline assignment: CDR1 SGHVS and CDR2 FNYEAQ.

The count of this clone is one. The V call is TRBV24-1, the J call TRBJ2-7, with TRBD1 identical over 11 bases. This CDR3 has 19 amino acids. V lost 5 bases and J lost 0; bases outside the gene matches: 14. Germline loops: CDR1 KGHDR, CDR2 SFDVKD. Here the CDR3 reads CATSAPRAGQGGGSYEQYF. For the CDR3, the DNA is TGTGCCACCAGTGCCCCCCGAGCGGGACAGGGGGGGGGCTCCTACGAGCAGTACTTC.

The chain uses TRBV28 and TRBJ2-1, with D tentatively TRBD1 (6 bases). Germline V gene data show CDR1 as MDHEN and CDR2 as SYDVKM. V was pared by 6 bases and J by 3 bases, with 12 bases between. CDR3 length: 14 residues. The CDR3 bases are TGTGCCAGCAGCCGAGGACAGTTCTACAATGAGCAGTTCTTC. Translated: CASSRGQFYNEQFF. Full variable domain (missing parts from reference TRBV28 and TRBJ2-1): DVKVTQSSRYLVKRTGEKVFLECVQDMDHENMFWYRQDPGLGLRLIYFSYDVKMKEKGDIPEGYSVSREKKERFSLILESASTNQTSMYLCASSRGQFYNEQFFGPGTRLTVL.

This chain connects TRBV5-6 to TRBJ2-1; TRBD2 matches 7 bases. This CDR3 is 14 amino acids long. CDR1 and CDR2 from the germline V gene are SGHDT and YYEEEE. Trimming cost V 0 bases and J 10 bases; bases outside gene matches: 7. CDR3 in amino acids: CASSLGPRGGEQFF. The CDR3 DNA reads as TGTGCCAGCAGCTTGGGACCTCGGGGAGGGGAGCAGTTCTTC. The complete variable domain, with remaining parts taken from reference TRBV5-6 and TRBJ2-1, reads DAGVTQSPTHLIKTRGQQVTLRCSPKSGHDTVSWYQQALGQGPQFIFQYYEEEERQRGNFPDRFSGHQFPNYSSELNVNALLLGDSALYLCASSLGPRGGEQFFGPGTRLTVL.

The genes are TRBV3-1 (or the pseudogene TRBV3-2) and TRBJ1-1; D call uncertain. This CDR3 comprises 15 residues. In germline, CDR1 is LGHDT, CDR2 YNNKEL (reference sequence). V was trimmed by 0 bases and J by 6 bases, leaving 14 bases between them. The chain's CDR3 is CASSQDSRGKAEAFF. In DNA, the CDR3 is TGTGCCAGCAGCCAAGATAGCCGGGGAAAGGCTGAAGCTTTCTTT.

This rearrangement joins TRBV30 to TRBJ1-3; possibly TRBD1 for D (6 bases). Germline values: CDR1 GTSNPN, CDR2 SVGIG (reference sequence). Deletions cut 2 bases from V and 0 bases from J, with 11 bases between. This CDR3 contains 15 residues. The CDR3, as DNA: TGTGCCTGGAGTCGAGGACAGCTCTCTGGAAACACCATATATTTT. Translating gives CAWSRGQLSGNTIYF.

The chain is built from TRBV7-8 and TRBJ1-6; possibly TRBD1 for D (5 bases). Germline lookup yields CDR1 SGHVS and CDR2 FQNEAQ. The V end lost 1 base, the J end lost 3 bases, and 7 bases lay between the germline ends. This CDR3 is built from 15 residues. CDR3 sequence reads: CASSLVQGYNSPLHF. CDR3 DNA: TGTGCCAGCAGCTTAGTCCAGGGCTATAATTCACCCCTCCACTTT.

This clone was detected only once. This sequence joins TRBV13 and TRBJ2-4; tentatively, D is TRBD1 (5 bases). This CDR3 has 14 amino acids. Looked up from germline, CDR1 is PRHDT and CDR2 is FYEKMQ (reference sequence). V lost 2 bases and J 5 bases, leaving 10 bases between the germline ends. CDR3 amino acids: CASSLQNRQNIQYF. The CDR3 coding sequence is TGTGCCAGCAGCTTACAGAACAGGCAAAACATTCAGTACTTC.

J is TRBJ2-1 and V is TRBV9, with TRBD2 as a possible D gene (6 bases). V was cut by 0 bases and J by 1 base, with 11 bases left in between. This CDR3 spans 16 amino acids. Germline V gene lookup returns CDR1 SGDLS and CDR2 YYNGEE. CDR3 bases: TGTGCCAGCAGCGTAGAAGGGACTCAATCCTACAATGAGCAGTTCTTC. Amino acid sequence: CASSVEGTQSYNEQFF.

This chain links TRBV29-1 with TRBJ1-2; the D gene is possibly TRBD1 (5 bases). Germline V gene sequence: CDR1 SQVTM, CDR2 ANQGSEA. The CDR3 consists of 15 residues. With 4 bases removed from V and 4 bases from J, the gap between germline ends came to 19 bases. This chain's CDR3 is CSVGGGNPGTYGYTF. CDR3 DNA: TGCAGCGTTGGTGGGGGGAACCCCGGTACCTATGGCTACACCTTC.

J is TRBJ2-3 and V is TRBV28; TRBD2 matches 10 bases. With 4 bases clipped from V and 4 bases from J, the junction kept 5 bases outside the gene matches. The germline V gene has CDR1 MDHEN and CDR2 SYDVKM. This CDR3 region has 15 residues. The CDR3, as DNA: TGTGCCAGCAGTTCACAGCGGGAGGGGTCAGATACGCAGTATTTT. This codes for CASSSQREGSDTQYF.

This clone was picked up a small number of times. The chain links TRBV10-3 to TRBJ2-1; D remains ambiguous. The CDR3 runs to 12 residues. The germline V gene encodes CDR1 ENHRY and CDR2 SYGVKD. V gave up 0 bases and J gave up 7 bases, with 4 bases separating them. This chain's CDR3 is CAISESANEQFF. In nucleotides, the CDR3 is TGTGCCATCAGTGAGTCAGCAAATGAGCAGTTCTTC.

The rearrangement links TRBV7-9 to TRBJ2-1, with 13 positions matching TRBD2. In germline, CDR1 is SEHNR, CDR2 FQNEAQ (reference sequence). After removal of 5 bases from V and 9 bases from J, the junction contained 7 bases not matched to a gene. This CDR3 has 15 residues. CDR3 DNA sequence: TGTGCCAGCAGCATTCGGACTAGCGGGAGCATTGAGCAGTTCTTC. Translating gives CASSIRTSGSIEQFF.

The chain recombines TRBV19 with TRBJ1-2, with D unresolved. The CDR3 has 15 amino acids. The V gene's germline CDR1 is LNHDA and CDR2 SQIVND (reference sequence). V was pared by 1 base and J by 4 bases, with 13 bases between. CDR3 sequence (DNA): TGTGCCAGTAGTATAGGTGCGGTAGAGGGCTATGGCTACACCTTC. Amino acids: CASSIGAVEGYGYTF.

The rearrangement links TRBV6-5 to TRBJ1-1; a weak D match, TRBD1 (5 bases). Germline V gene lookup returns CDR1 MNHEY and CDR2 SVGAGI. The CDR3 consists of 14 residues. Trimming took off 7 bases at V and 3 bases at J, with 15 bases between the two ends. CDR3 loop: CASNLDRGDTEAFF. CDR3 bases: TGTGCCAGCAACCTAGACAGAGGAGACACTGAAGCTTTCTTT.

This rearrangement joins TRBV6-2 or TRBV6-3 to TRBJ1-1; D unclear. The germline V gene has CDR1 MNHEY and CDR2 SVGEGT. The CDR3 length is 13 residues. V shed 6 bases and J shed 7 bases, with 15 bases lying between them. In DNA, the CDR3 is TGTGCCAGCAGCCCTTGGCCTGTAAGTGAAGCTTTCTTT. It is translated as CASSPWPVSEAFF.